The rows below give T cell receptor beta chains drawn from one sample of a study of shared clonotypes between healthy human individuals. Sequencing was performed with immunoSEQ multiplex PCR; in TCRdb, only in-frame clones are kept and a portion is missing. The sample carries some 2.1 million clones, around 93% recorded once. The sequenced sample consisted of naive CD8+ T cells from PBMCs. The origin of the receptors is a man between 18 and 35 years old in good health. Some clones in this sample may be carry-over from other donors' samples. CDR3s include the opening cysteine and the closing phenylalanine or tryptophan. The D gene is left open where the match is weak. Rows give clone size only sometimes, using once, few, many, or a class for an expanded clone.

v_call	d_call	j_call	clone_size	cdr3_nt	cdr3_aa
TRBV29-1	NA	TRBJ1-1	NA	TGCAGCGTAGGGGGGAGGAACACTGAAGCTTTCTTT	CSVGGRNTEAFF
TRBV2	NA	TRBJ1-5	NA	TGTGCCAGCAGTGAAGCGGGACAGCCCCAGCATTTT	CASSEAGQPQHF
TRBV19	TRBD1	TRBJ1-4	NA	TGTGCCAGTAGTATCACAGGGGGCTATGAAAAACTGTTTTTT	CASSITGGYEKLFF
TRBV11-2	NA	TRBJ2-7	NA	TGTGCCAGCAGCTTACCCCCCCTCCCCGAGCAGTACTTC	CASSLPPLPEQYF
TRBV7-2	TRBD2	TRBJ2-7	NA	TGTGCCAGCACCTTTAGCGGGAACAGGACCACTACCTACGAGCAGTACTTC	CASTFSGNRTTTYEQYF
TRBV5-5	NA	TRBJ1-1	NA	TGTGCCAGCAGCTTGTTGTCTTCGAACACTGAAGCTTTCTTT	CASSLLSSNTEAFF
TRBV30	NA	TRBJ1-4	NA	TGTGCCTGGACGGTTGTAACTAATGAAAAACTGTTTTTT	CAWTVVTNEKLFF
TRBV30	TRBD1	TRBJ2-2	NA	TGTGCCTGGACAGGGGGCGACGCGAACACCGGGGAGCTGTTTTTT	CAWTGGDANTGELFF
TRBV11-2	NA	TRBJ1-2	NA	TGTGCCAGCAGCCCGAGCGACAGCCCTACTAACTATGGCTACACCTTC	CASSPSDSPTNYGYTF
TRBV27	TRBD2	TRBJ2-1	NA	TGTGCCAGCAGTTCCAAACTAGCGAAATACAATGAGCAGTTCTTC	CASSSKLAKYNEQFF
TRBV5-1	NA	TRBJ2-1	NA	TGCGCCAGCAGCTTGGGACAGGCCGACCACAATGAGCAGTTCTTC	CASSLGQADHNEQFF
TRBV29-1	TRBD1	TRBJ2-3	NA	TGCAGCGCGCACACAGGGGTCACAGATACGCAGTATTTT	CSAHTGVTDTQYF
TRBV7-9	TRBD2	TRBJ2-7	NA	TGTGCCAGCAGCTTAGAGCCTAGCGGGAGGGCCGGCCACGAGCAGTACTTC	CASSLEPSGRAGHEQYF
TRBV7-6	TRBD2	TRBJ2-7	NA	TGTGCCAGCAGCTGGGGACTAATTGCCCACGAGCAGTACTTC	CASSWGLIAHEQYF
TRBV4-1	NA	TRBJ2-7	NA	TGCGCCAGCAGCCAATTCCTCTCCTACGAGCAGTACTTC	CASSQFLSYEQYF
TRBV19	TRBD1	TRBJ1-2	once	TGTGCCAGTACCCGTCGGGGGACAGGGGGTGGCTACACCTTC	CASTRRGTGGGYTF
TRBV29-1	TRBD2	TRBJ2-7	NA	TGCAGCGTTGTGGATGCTAGCGGGAGTCCCCTGGCTGGGGAGCAGTACTTC	CSVVDASGSPLAGEQYF
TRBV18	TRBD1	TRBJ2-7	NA	TGTGCCAGCTCGCGTGGGACAGGGGGCCCAAGCTCCTACGAGCAGTACTTC	CASSRGTGGPSSYEQYF
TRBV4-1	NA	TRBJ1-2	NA	TGCGCCAGCAGCCAAGCTCCAGGTTCGTTTCAGGGTGGATATGGCTACACCTTC	CASSQAPGSFQGGYGYTF
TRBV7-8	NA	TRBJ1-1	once	TGTGCCAGCAGCCCTCCTGACCCCAGGGAAGCTTTCTTT	CASSPPDPREAFF
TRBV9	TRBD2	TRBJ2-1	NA	TGTGCCAGCAGCGCGCTAGGACTAGCGGTTCACAATGAGCAGTTCTTC	CASSALGLAVHNEQFF
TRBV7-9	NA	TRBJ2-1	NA	TGTGCCAGCAGCTTAGGACCCGATCTATACAATGAGCAGTTCTTC	CASSLGPDLYNEQFF
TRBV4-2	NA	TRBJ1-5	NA	TGTGCCAGCAGCCAACTCGGATCTAATCAGCCCCAGCATTTT	CASSQLGSNQPQHF
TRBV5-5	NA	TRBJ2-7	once	TGTGCCAGCAGCCCCCCGGCGGGACCCTTATACGAGCAGTACTTC	CASSPPAGPLYEQYF
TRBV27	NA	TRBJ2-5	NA	TGTGCCAGCAGTTCACTAGCAGCGGAGACCCAGTACTTC	CASSSLAAETQYF
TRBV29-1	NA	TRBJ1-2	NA	TGCAGCGTTGACAGCATCTACGACTACACCTTC	CSVDSIYDYTF
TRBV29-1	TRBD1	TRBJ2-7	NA	TGCAGCGTTGGGGACAGGGTGTCCTACGAGCAGTACTTC	CSVGDRVSYEQYF
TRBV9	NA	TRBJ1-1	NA	TGTGCCAGCAGCGATCCTGCCCAGGAGGCTGAAGCTTTCTTT	CASSDPAQEAEAFF
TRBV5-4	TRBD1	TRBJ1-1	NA	TGTGCCAGCAGCCCGGACAGGGTTACTGAAGCTTTCTTT	CASSPDRVTEAFF
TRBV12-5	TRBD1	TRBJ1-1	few	TGTGCTAGTGGCCCGGGACAGGGGACTGAAGCTTTCTTT	CASGPGQGTEAFF
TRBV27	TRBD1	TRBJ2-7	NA	TGTGCCAGCAGTTCCAGACAGGGCCCATACGAGCAGTACTTC	CASSSRQGPYEQYF
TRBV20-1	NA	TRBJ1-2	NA	TGCAGTGCTTGGACAGCCGCCGGCACCTTC	CSAWTAAGTF
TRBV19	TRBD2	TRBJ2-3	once	TGTGCCAGTAGTATACTAGCGGAGAGCACAGATACGCAGTATTTT	CASSILAESTDTQYF
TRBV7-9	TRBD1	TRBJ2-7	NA	TGTGCCAGCAGCTTACCTCACGGACAGGCCTACGAGCAGTACTTC	CASSLPHGQAYEQYF
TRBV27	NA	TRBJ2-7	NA	TGTGCCAGCAGTCCTGACGCACGCCAGGGAGCCTACGAGCAGTACTTC	CASSPDARQGAYEQYF
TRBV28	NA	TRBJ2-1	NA	TGTGCCAGCAGTTTAGGGTCAGGGGCAGATGAGCAGTTCTTC	CASSLGSGADEQFF
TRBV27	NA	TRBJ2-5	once	TGTGCCAGCTGGGGGTTAACGGGCATTAAAGAGACCCAGTACTTC	CASWGLTGIKETQYF
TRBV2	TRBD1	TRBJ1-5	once	TGTGCCAGCAGTGATTCGTCGGGACAGGGCCCCCAGCCCCAGCATTTT	CASSDSSGQGPQPQHF
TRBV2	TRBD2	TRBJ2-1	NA	TGTGCCAGCACCGAAACTAGCGGGAGGTACAATGAGCAGTTCTTC	CASTETSGRYNEQFF
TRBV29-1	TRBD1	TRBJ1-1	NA	TGCAGCGTAACAGGGGGCAGCACTGAAGCTTTCTTT	CSVTGGSTEAFF
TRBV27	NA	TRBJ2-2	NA	TGTGCCAGCAGTCCCCGGACAACCGGGGAGCTGTTTTTT	CASSPRTTGELFF
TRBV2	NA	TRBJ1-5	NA	TGTGCCAGCAGGGACACAGGTCAGCCCCAGCATTTT	CASRDTGQPQHF
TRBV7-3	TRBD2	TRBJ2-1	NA	TGTGCCAGCAGCTCTTCTAGCGGGCCCTACAATGAGCAGTTCTTC	CASSSSSGPYNEQFF
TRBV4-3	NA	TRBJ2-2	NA	TGCGCCAGCAGCCCACGGGAGCTGTTTTTT	CASSPRELFF
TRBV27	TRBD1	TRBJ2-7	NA	TGTGCCAGCAGTCCCCGGACAGGCTCCTACGAGCAGTACTTC	CASSPRTGSYEQYF
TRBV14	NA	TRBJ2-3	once	TGTGCCAGCAGCCACGGAGCGGGTGGTATAAATAGTAGCACAGATACGCAGTATTTT	CASSHGAGGINSSTDTQYF
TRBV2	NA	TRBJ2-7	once	TGTGCCAGCTACGGTTCCCGCGAGCAGTACTTC	CASYGSREQYF
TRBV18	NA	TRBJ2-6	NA	TGTGCCAGCTCCCCGGGGCTTGGGGCCAACGTCCTGACTTTC	CASSPGLGANVLTF
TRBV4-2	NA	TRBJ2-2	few	TGTGCCAGCAGCCAAGACCCGCACACCGGGGAGCTGTTTTTT	CASSQDPHTGELFF
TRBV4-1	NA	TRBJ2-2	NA	TGCGCCAGCAGCCAAGTAGCAAGAACGAACACCGGGGAGCTGTTTTTT	CASSQVARTNTGELFF
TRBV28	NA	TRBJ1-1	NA	TGTGCCAGCAGTTTGTTGGGCTGGAGGGGCACTGAAGCTTTCTTT	CASSLLGWRGTEAFF
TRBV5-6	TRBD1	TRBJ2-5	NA	TGTGCCAGCAGCTTGGATGGGGACAGGGTGGCCCAGGGGACCCAGTACTTC	CASSLDGDRVAQGTQYF
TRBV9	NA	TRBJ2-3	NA	TGTGCCAGCAGCGTAGGACTAGCAGATACGCAGTATTTT	CASSVGLADTQYF